The 25 T cell receptor beta chains presented below share a single source sample, sequenced in a study of blood T cell repertoires in COVID-19. TCRdb's copy holds only in-frame clones and misses some; the assay was immunoSEQ multiplex PCR. The sample lists about 180,000 clones, about 81% occurring once. Sequenced input: peripheral blood. Receptors originate from a woman over 75 with COVID-19, enrolled during active disease.

The chain links TRBV20-1 to TRBJ1-5, with D maybe TRBD1 (6 bases). The CDR3 is 14 amino acids. Germline V gene data show CDR1 as DFQATT and CDR2 as SNEGSKA (reference sequence). V was cut by 3 bases and J by 0 bases, with 9 bases left in between. CDR3 sequence: CSASGGFSNQPQHF. DNA of the CDR3: TGCAGTGCTAGTGGGGGCTTTAGCAATCAGCCCCAGCATTTT.

The chain couples TRBV6-6 to TRBJ2-1; perhaps TRBD1 as D (6 bases). Trimming took 4 bases from V and 4 from J, leaving 11 bases between them. Germline-derived CDR1 and CDR2 are MNHNY and SVGAGI (reference sequence). The CDR3 sequence is 14 residues long. The CDR3 sequence is CASSSGVRYNEQFF. DNA of the CDR3: TGTGCCAGCAGTTCAGGGGTGAGATACAATGAGCAGTTCTTC.

This clone was counted ten times or more. The chain couples TRBV5-1 to TRBJ2-5; possible D gene TRBD1, 6 bases. CDR1 SGHRS and CDR2 YFSETQ come from the germline V gene. Trimming stripped 5 bases from V and 2 bases from J, with 13 bases between. There are 14 residues in the CDR3. In DNA form, the CDR3 reads TGCGCCAGCAGTACCTGGACAGCTCAAGAGACCCAGTACTTC. Translation gives CASSTWTAQETQYF.

The chain couples TRBV28 to TRBJ2-7; D is perhaps TRBD2 (6 bases). The CDR3 is made up of 15 amino acids. Germline V gene lookup returns CDR1 MDHEN and CDR2 SYDVKM. V was shortened by 6 bases and J by 11 bases, with 26 bases between the two germline ends. This CDR3 is CASRKGTVDLRGEYF. The DNA for the CDR3 is TGTGCCAGCAGGAAGGGGACTGTGGATCTACGAGGGGAGTACTTC. The whole variable domain, remainder taken from reference TRBV28 and TRBJ2-7, is DVKVTQSSRYLVKRTGEKVFLECVQDMDHENMFWYRQDPGLGLRLIYFSYDVKMKEKGDIPEGYSVSREKKERFSLILESASTNQTSMYLCASRKGTVDLRGEYFGPGTRLTVT.

This clone was counted only a few times. This sequence joins TRBV30 and TRBJ1-5, with D perhaps matching TRBD1 (5 bases). Germline loops: CDR1 GTSNPN, CDR2 SVGIG (reference sequence). The CDR3 has 17 residues. The germline V and J ends were trimmed by 3 bases and 5 bases, with 23 bases remaining between them. CDR3 sequence reads: CAWRPTWGGEEDQPQHF. Written as DNA, the CDR3 is TGTGCCTGGAGACCCACCTGGGGGGGGGAGGAAGATCAGCCCCAGCATTTT. Complete variable domain (other parts from reference TRBV30 and TRBJ1-5): SQTIHQWPATLVQPVGSPLSLECTVEGTSNPNLYWYRQAAGRGLQLLFYSVGIGQISSEVPQNLSASRPQDRQFILSSKKLLLSDSGFYLCAWRPTWGGEEDQPQHFGDGTRLSIL.

This clone was detected only a few times. V gene TRBV18 combines with J gene TRBJ2-7; TRBD2 is a possible D gene (6 bases). The CDR3 contains 14 residues. CDR1 is KGHSH and CDR2 is LQKENI in the germline V gene. Trimming removed 3 bases at V and 3 bases at J, with 12 bases between. The CDR3 region has the DNA TGTGCCAGCTCACCCCGGGACTCCTTCTACGAGCAGTACTTC. Residues: CASSPRDSFYEQYF.

V usage is TRBV5-8 and J usage is TRBJ2-2; perhaps TRBD1 as D (5 bases). CDR3 size: 17 residues. The germline CDR1 and CDR2 sequences are SGHTS and YDEGEE. Deletions cut 0 bases from V and 0 bases from J, with 12 bases between. CDR3 in amino acids: CASSLAKTATNTGELFF. CDR3 bases: TGTGCCAGCAGCTTGGCAAAGACAGCAACGAACACCGGGGAGCTGTTTTTT.

In DNA, the CDR3 is TGTGCCAGCAGCCCTCGACTGAGATTCACAGATACGCAGTATTTT. Its translation: CASSPRLRFTDTQYF. The genes are TRBV9 and TRBJ2-3; D ambiguous. The CDR3 covers 15 residues. CDR1 and CDR2 from the germline V gene are SGDLS and YYNGEE. V lost 4 bases, J lost 2 bases, and 14 bases lay in between.

This clone was counted between two and nine times. This chain joins TRBV28 and TRBJ2-6; the match to TRBD1 covers 7 bases. This CDR3 contains 17 residues. Looked up from germline, CDR1 is MDHEN and CDR2 is SYDVKM. V lost 7 bases to trimming and J lost 0 bases; unmatched junction nucleotides: 9. CDR3 in amino acids: CASKPGQPPSGANVLTF. DNA of the CDR3: TGTGCCAGCAAACCGGGACAGCCTCCCTCTGGGGCCAACGTCCTGACTTTC. Looking up the rest from reference TRBV28 and TRBJ2-6 gives the full variable domain: DVKVTQSSRYLVKRTGEKVFLECVQDMDHENMFWYRQDPGLGLRLIYFSYDVKMKEKGDIPEGYSVSREKKERFSLILESASTNQTSMYLCASKPGQPPSGANVLTFGAGSRLTVL.

The chain has TRBV28 and TRBJ2-3, with 16 bases aligning to TRBD2. Trimming at V came to 5 bases and at J to 11 bases, leaving 7 bases not matched to a gene. The germline V gene encodes CDR1 MDHEN and CDR2 SYDVKM. The CDR3 has 15 amino acids. CDR3 sequence: CASSPAGLAGGEQYF. Here the CDR3 DNA reads TGTGCCAGCAGTCCCGCGGGACTAGCGGGAGGGGAGCAGTATTTT.

The chain links TRBV5-1 to TRBJ1-4; 10 positions match TRBD1. Trimming cost V 1 base and J 8 bases; bases outside gene matches: 5. The V gene's germline CDR1 is SGHRS and CDR2 YFSETQ. This CDR3 region has 15 residues. As DNA, the CDR3 is TGCGCCAGCAGCTTGTCCCGGGACAGGGGCGAAAAACTGTTTTTT. This encodes CASSLSRDRGEKLFF.

The chain combines TRBV3-1 (or the pseudogene TRBV3-2) with TRBJ2-7; no reliable D call. This CDR3 is built from 15 residues. CDR1 LGHDT and CDR2 YNNKEL come from the germline V gene (reference sequence). V lost 1 base, J lost 3 bases, and 13 bases lay in between. The CDR3 protein is CASSQGVGSGYEQYF. The CDR3, as DNA: TGTGCCAGCAGCCAAGGTGTCGGGTCGGGCTACGAGCAGTACTTC.

The rearrangement uses TRBV21-1 and TRBJ1-4; the D call of TRBD1 is as the table states it, not checked on the DNA. TRBV21-1 is assigned pseudogene status. The CDR3 contains 14 residues. The CDR3 region has the DNA TGTGCCAGCAGCGAAGACAGGGGAAATGAAAAACTGTTTTTT. It codes for CASSEDRGNEKLFF.

The rearrangement uses TRBV7-9 and TRBJ2-1, with 7 bases that match TRBD2. CDR1 is SEHNR, CDR2 FQNEAQ, per germline (reference sequence). V trimming: 3 bases; J trimming: 3 bases; junction bases outside the gene matches: 17. CDR3 size: 19 residues. The CDR3 nucleotides read TGTGCCAGCAGCTTGATTCTATGGGGAGGGGAAGGGAGCTACAATGAGCAGTTCTTC. Amino acids: CASSLILWGGEGSYNEQFF.

This clone was found a few times. The J gene is TRBJ2-5, the V gene TRBV5-4; D is perhaps TRBD1 (5 bases). Germline V gene data show CDR1 as SGHNT and CDR2 as YYREEE (reference sequence). The germline V and J ends were trimmed by 0 bases and 9 bases, with 9 bases remaining between them. The CDR3 has 12 residues. The CDR3 DNA sequence: TGTGCCAGCAGCTTGGGGGTGGGGCCCCAGTACTTC. Protein: CASSLGVGPQYF. The full variable domain, rest sourced from reference TRBV5-4 and TRBJ2-5, is ETGVTQSPTHLIKTRGQQVTLRCSSQSGHNTVSWYQQALGQGPQFIFQYYREEENGRGNFPPRFSGLQFPNYSSELNVNALELDDSALYLCASSLGVGPQYFGPGTRLLVL.

This chain links TRBV5-1 with TRBJ2-3, with 11 positions matching TRBD2. CDR1 SGHRS and CDR2 YFSETQ come from the germline V gene. CDR3 length: 16 amino acids. The J segment lost 1 base and the V segment lost 4 bases, leaving 5 bases of the junction unmatched. This CDR3 is CASSPGLAAGTDTQYF. CDR3 coding DNA: TGCGCCAGCAGCCCGGGACTAGCGGCCGGCACAGATACGCAGTATTTT.

V gene TRBV5-4 combines with J gene TRBJ2-5, with TRBD1 matching 9 bases. This CDR3 contains 14 residues. Trimming removed 4 bases from V and 2 bases from J; junction bases left unmatched: 3. Germline loops: CDR1 SGHNT, CDR2 YYREEE (reference sequence). This CDR3 is CASSPGTGQETQYF. The CDR3 DNA sequence: TGTGCCAGCAGCCCCGGGACAGGGCAAGAGACCCAGTACTTC.

The V call is TRBV30, the J call TRBJ1-2; tentatively, D is TRBD1 (5 bases). This CDR3 has 12 residues. Trimming pared 2 bases from V and 4 bases from J, leaving 8 bases between. Germline CDR1 and CDR2: GTSNPN and SVGIG (reference sequence). The CDR3 reads CAWSNGAYGYTF. CDR3 sequence (DNA): TGTGCCTGGAGTAATGGGGCCTATGGCTACACCTTC.

This sequence joins TRBV6-1 and TRBJ1-4, with unresolved D. Germline values: CDR1 MNHNS, CDR2 SASEGT. V was clipped by 7 bases and J by 0 bases, with 9 bases between them. This CDR3 contains 14 residues. CDR3 in DNA: TGTGCCAGCAAGATGAGCACAACTAATGAAAAACTGTTTTTT. Its protein product is CASKMSTTNEKLFF.

The gene calls are TRBV7-9 and TRBJ1-4, with TRBD1 matching 7 bases. The V gene's germline CDR1 is SEHNR and CDR2 FQNEAQ (reference sequence). J gave up 9 bases and V 6 bases, and 10 bases lay outside the gene matches. The CDR3 loop spans 14 amino acids. The CDR3 nucleotides read TGTGCCAGCAGTCGGGACAGCCTGCTGCAAAAACTGTTTTTT. Its protein is CASSRDSLLQKLFF.

This clone was detected only a few times. CDR3 residues: CASSQGQHNSPLHF. The DNA of the CDR3 is TGTGCCAGCAGCCAAGGACAACATAATTCACCCCTCCACTTT. This sequence joins TRBV5-8 and TRBJ1-6; a weak D match, TRBD1 (5 bases). The CDR3 contains 14 residues. CDR1 SGHTS and CDR2 YDEGEE come from the germline V gene. V was clipped by 4 bases and J by 5 bases, with 10 bases between them.

The genes are TRBV5-1 and TRBJ2-3, with 9 bases lining up with TRBD2. V lost 0 bases and J lost 4; bases outside the gene matches: 6. The CDR3 is 16 residues long. The germline gives CDR1 SGHRS, CDR2 YFSETQ. CDR3 in DNA: TGCGCCAGCAGCTTGGGACTAGCGGCTGTCGCAGATACGCAGTATTTT. Amino acid sequence: CASSLGLAAVADTQYF.

The table lists this clone with a few counts. The gene calls are TRBV5-4 and TRBJ2-1; 10 nucleotides match TRBD2. The V gene's germline CDR1 is SGHNT and CDR2 YYREEE (reference sequence). Germline trimming cut 3 bases from V and 3 bases from J; bases unmatched to any gene: 3. This CDR3 has 15 amino acids. The CDR3 region has the DNA TGTGCCAGCAGCTCTGGACTAGCGGTCTACAATGAGCAGTTCTTC. This sequence encodes CASSSGLAVYNEQFF.

This rearrangement joins TRBV11-3 to TRBJ2-2, with D perhaps matching TRBD2 (5 bases). V was shortened by 5 bases and J by 10 bases, with 11 bases between the two germline ends. Germline assignment: CDR1 SGHNT and CDR2 YENEEA. The CDR3 runs 12 residues. Here the CDR3 DNA reads TGTGCCAGCAGCCCTGGGAGCGAGGAGCTGTTTTTT. The encoded protein is CASSPGSEELFF.

The rearrangement uses TRBV18 and TRBJ2-3, with D perhaps TRBD1 (6 bases). This CDR3 is 12 amino acids long. V lost 8 bases, J lost 5 bases, and 11 bases lay in between. From germline, CDR1 is KGHSH and CDR2 LQKENI. The CDR3 loop is CASQKQGDTQYF. The DNA for the CDR3 is TGTGCCAGCCAAAAACAGGGAGATACGCAGTATTTT.